Below, 17 T cell receptor beta chains from the same sample are listed, as sequenced in a study of T cell responses to AZD1222 COVID-19 vaccine. Assay: immunoSEQ multiplex PCR; the TCRdb copy retains only in-frame clones and omits some. The profile shows about 130,000 clones, approximately 90% of them singletons. Sequencing was performed on peripheral blood, taken 28 days after the second AZD1222 dose. Receptor source: an adult who received the AZD1222 COVID-19 vaccine.

By sample fraction, this clone is medium-sized (0.01 to 0.1%). The V gene is TRBV5-1, the J gene TRBJ2-5; the D call may be TRBD1 or TRBD2 (6 bases each). From germline, CDR1 is SGHRS and CDR2 YFSETQ. This CDR3 comprises 14 residues. Deletions cut 2 bases from V and 3 bases from J, with 11 bases between. The CDR3 sequence is CASSLGGQKETQYF. The CDR3 coding sequence is TGCGCCAGCAGCTTAGGGGGGCAGAAAGAGACCCAGTACTTC.

The chain joins TRBV21-1 to TRBJ1-6; TRBD1 is the table's D call and was not checked against the DNA. TRBV21-1 is flagged as a pseudogene. This CDR3 has 15 residues. The CDR3 region is CASSFNRTGNSPLHF. In DNA form, the CDR3 reads TGTGCCAGCAGCTTTAACCGGACAGGAAATTCACCCCTCCACTTT.

The CDR3 here is CASSRSGRRVYEQYF. The CDR3 DNA sequence: TGTGCCAGCAGCCGCTCGGGCAGGAGAGTGTACGAGCAGTACTTC. The chain combines TRBV11-2 with TRBJ2-7; D is uncertain. Trimming cost V 5 bases and J 4 bases, with 18 bases left between them. Germline CDR1 reads SGHAT; CDR2 reads FQNNGV. The CDR3 is made up of 15 amino acids.

V is TRBV10-3 and J is TRBJ1-1, with 10 bases fitting TRBD1. This CDR3 is built from 13 residues. Losses at the gene ends were 6 bases for V and 5 bases for J; bases not matched to a gene: 3. CDR1 is ENHRY, CDR2 SYGVKD, per germline. The CDR3 spells CAIRGGQGTEAFF. The CDR3 nucleotides read TGTGCCATCAGGGGGGGACAGGGGACTGAAGCTTTCTTT.

The chain joins TRBV28 to TRBJ1-4, with D perhaps matching TRBD1 (5 bases). The V end lost 8 bases, the J end lost 11 bases, and 27 bases lay between the germline ends. The CDR3 is 16 amino acids. Germline-derived CDR1 and CDR2 are MDHEN and SYDVKM. CDR3 DNA sequence: TGTGCCAGCGGGGCCTCTTTCGGGGTAGTAGAAAGGAAACTGTTTTTT. It specifies CASGASFGVVERKLFF.

This chain joins TRBV2 and TRBJ1-3, with no clear D. V was pared by 0 bases and J by 2 bases, with 11 bases between. This CDR3 is built from 16 residues. From germline, CDR1 is SNHLY and CDR2 FYNNEI. The CDR3 bases are TGTGCCAGCAGTGAAGCGCTGAGTCGCACTGGAAACACCATATATTTT. It translates to CASSEALSRTGNTIYF.

The V gene is TRBV28, the J gene TRBJ1-2; D perhaps matches TRBD1 (5 bases). The germline V gene has CDR1 MDHEN and CDR2 SYDVKM. The CDR3 is 15 residues long. Trimming took off 5 bases at V and 4 bases at J, with 17 bases between the two ends. The CDR3, as DNA: TGTGCCAGCAGTGAGGGACGCCCACCCCCCTATGGCTACACCTTC. Translation gives CASSEGRPPPYGYTF.

This sequence joins TRBV12-3 or TRBV12-4 and TRBJ2-3; D is unresolved. The CDR3 length is 12 residues. Trimming cost V 5 bases and J 6 bases, with 9 bases left between them. CDR3 region: CASSLNLDTQYF. The CDR3 region has the DNA TGTGCCAGCAGTCTGAATCTGGATACGCAGTATTTT.

The rearrangement links TRBV11-3 to TRBJ2-4, with a tentative D call TRBD2 (5 bases). The length of the CDR3 is 13 residues. The V and J ends lost 5 bases and 9 bases respectively, with 14 bases between them. Germline CDR1 reads SGHNT; CDR2 reads YENEEA. The CDR3 region has the DNA TGTGCCAGCAGCGAAGCGATTGGGAGCATTCAGTACTTC. Protein: CASSEAIGSIQYF.

The J gene is TRBJ1-2, the V gene TRBV7-2; D unclear. The CDR3 runs to 15 residues. CDR1 SGHTA and CDR2 FQGNSA come from the germline V gene. Trimming took 1 base from V and 4 from J, leaving 13 bases between them. CDR3 nucleotides: TGTGCCAGCAGCTTAGATGGCCTACCGGGCTATGGCTACACCTTC. Translated, it gives CASSLDGLPGYGYTF.

The chain links TRBV11-2 to TRBJ2-1, with 7 bases that match TRBD1. This CDR3 is 13 amino acids long. CDR1 is SGHAT, CDR2 FQNNGV, per germline. The V segment lost 1 base and the J segment 13 bases; nucleotides outside the gene matches: 7. The CDR3 is CASSLAGTVDQFF. The DNA of the CDR3 is TGTGCCAGCAGCTTAGCCGGGACAGTCGATCAGTTCTTC.

This chain connects TRBV4-1 to TRBJ2-7; TRBD2 aligns across 11 bases. V dropped 1 base and J dropped 6; count of bases not matched to a gene: 8. The CDR3 consists of 16 residues. CDR1 and CDR2 from the germline V gene are MGHRA and YSYEKL. The CDR3: CASSQGRASGRIEQYF. The CDR3 DNA follows: TGCGCCAGCAGCCAAGGTCGGGCTAGCGGGAGGATCGAGCAGTACTTC.

The chain joins TRBV9 to TRBJ2-3; 12 bases are shared with TRBD2. CDR1 is SGDLS and CDR2 is YYNGEE in the germline V gene. This CDR3 comprises 14 residues. Trimming removed 3 bases from V and 5 bases from J; junction bases left unmatched: 1. The CDR3 bases are TGTGCCAGCAGCGGGACTAGCGGGAAAGATACGCAGTATTTT. It codes for CASSGTSGKDTQYF.

The gene calls are TRBV19 and TRBJ1-3; no clear D. V was pared by 1 base and J by 0 bases, with 10 bases between. This CDR3 is 16 amino acids long. Germline V CDR1 and CDR2: LNHDA, SQIVND (reference sequence). In DNA form, the CDR3 reads TGTGCCAGTAGTATAGTGGCGGCCAGCTCTGGAAACACCATATATTTT. Translating gives CASSIVAASSGNTIYF.

The chain combines TRBV27 with TRBJ1-4; D possibly corresponds to TRBD1 (5 bases). CDR3 size: 14 residues. Deletions cut 2 bases from V and 12 bases from J, with 16 bases between. Germline-derived CDR1 and CDR2 are MNHEY and SMNVEV (reference sequence). The CDR3 loop is CASSLEGLPGELFF. The CDR3, as DNA: TGTGCCAGCAGTTTAGAGGGGCTGCCTGGGGAACTGTTTTTT.

For the CDR3, the DNA is TGCGCCAGCAGCTTGCCGATCACTCACACCGGGGAGCTGTTTTTT. Protein sequence: CASSLPITHTGELFF. The V call is TRBV5-1, the J call TRBJ2-2; no clear D gene. From germline, CDR1 is SGHRS and CDR2 YFSETQ. V lost 1 base and J 3 bases, leaving 10 bases between the germline ends. The CDR3 contains 15 residues.

This clone was detected once. The chain uses TRBV7-3 and TRBJ1-2, with a possible D match to TRBD1 (5 bases). Per the germline V gene, CDR1 is SGHTA and CDR2 is FQGTGA. The ends were cut back, 2 bases at V and 8 bases at J, with 18 bases in the middle. The CDR3 extends over 15 amino acids. CDR3 loop: CASSLGPRDVRGYTF. In DNA form, the CDR3 reads TGTGCCAGCAGCTTAGGTCCCAGGGACGTCAGGGGCTACACCTTC.